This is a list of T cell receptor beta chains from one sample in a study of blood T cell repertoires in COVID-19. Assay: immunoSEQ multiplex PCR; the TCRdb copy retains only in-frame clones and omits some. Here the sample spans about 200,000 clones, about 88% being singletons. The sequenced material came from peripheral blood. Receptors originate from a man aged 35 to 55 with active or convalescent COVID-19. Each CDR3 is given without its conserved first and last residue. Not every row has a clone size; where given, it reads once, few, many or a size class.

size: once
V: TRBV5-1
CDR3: ASSMDGAYGYT

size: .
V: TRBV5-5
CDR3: ASSLDPGVTSPLH

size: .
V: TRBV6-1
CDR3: ASSEEGQAYTDTQY

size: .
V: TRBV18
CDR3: ASSLTGNSNTGELF

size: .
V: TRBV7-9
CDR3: ASSLEYGDLEAF

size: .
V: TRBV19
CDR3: ASSLGQNSHEQY

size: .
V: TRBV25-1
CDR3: ASSSGTRAEKLF

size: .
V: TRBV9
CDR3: ASSVGANYGYI

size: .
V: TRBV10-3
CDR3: ALPGDANEKLF

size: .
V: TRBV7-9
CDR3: ASSPVRGQNTEAF

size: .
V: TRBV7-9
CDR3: ASSLILQGRYEQY

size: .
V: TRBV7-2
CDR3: ASRRTSGPTDTQY

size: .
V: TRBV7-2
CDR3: ASSPGQGEKLF

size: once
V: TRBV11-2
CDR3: ASGAGANYNEQF

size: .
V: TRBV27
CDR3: ASSAEIASGNTIY

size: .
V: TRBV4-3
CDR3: ASSQDFSGAADTQY

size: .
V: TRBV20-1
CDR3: SALVNYGYT

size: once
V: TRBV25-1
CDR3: ASSFTGGNGSPLH

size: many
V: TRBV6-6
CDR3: ASSYGRTPPPN

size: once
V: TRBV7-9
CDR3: ASSFDRTNTGELF

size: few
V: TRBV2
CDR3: ASSERLAIYEQY

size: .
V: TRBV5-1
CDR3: ASSLSPGSVTEAF

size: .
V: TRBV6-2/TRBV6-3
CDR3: ASSYGQKNYGYT

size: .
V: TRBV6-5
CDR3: ASSYDRSGSPLH

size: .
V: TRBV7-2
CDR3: ASSFPPAGGAGANVLT

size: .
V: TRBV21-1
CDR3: ASNRGGTEAF

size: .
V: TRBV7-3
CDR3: ASSLAPQH

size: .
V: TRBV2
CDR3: ASSADINQETQY

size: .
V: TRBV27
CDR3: ASSLLLSGQSSLNEQF

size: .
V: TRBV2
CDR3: ASSRGGGRNSPLH

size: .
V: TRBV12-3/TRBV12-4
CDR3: ASTPTGRVEAF

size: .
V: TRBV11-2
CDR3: ASSLGRNNEQF

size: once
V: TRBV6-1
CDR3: ASSEDLGSGVSSGYT

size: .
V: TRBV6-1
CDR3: ASSEAHRVNTIY

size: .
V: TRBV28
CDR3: ASSLSGTQDTQY

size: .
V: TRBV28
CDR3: ASSLGSSWDGYT

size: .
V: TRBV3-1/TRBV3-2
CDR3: ASSPLDGAEAF

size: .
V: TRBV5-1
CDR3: ASSLAGGSNQPQH

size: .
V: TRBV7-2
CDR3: ASSMRQGLYTEAF

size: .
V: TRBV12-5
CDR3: ASGRGQGQANTEAF